This TCR beta chain comes out of a study of cytomegalovirus exposure and HLA in healthy donors. Researchers ran the PCR with 60 Vbeta and 13 Jbeta primers. Per the study methods: In a later analysis, around 10 million of approximately 80 million unique beta chains occurred in at least two donors. The assay was immunoSEQ multiplex PCR, and TCRdb's table has in-frame clones only and misses some. D and trimming were read from the DNA, whereas the V and J calls and clone size are those reported in that table. The table records over 200,000 clones, about 78% of them present only once. This CDR3 is built from 16 residues. V was clipped by 4 bases and J by 2 bases; unmatched bases: 6. Germline CDR1 reads MNHEY; CDR2 reads SMNVEV (reference sequence).

Sequencing used PBMCs. This clonotype was obtained from a male donor in good health and CMV-seronegative. The chain links TRBV27 to TRBJ2-7; 12 bases align to TRBD2. The CDR3 bases are TGTGCCAGCAGTTCCCGACTAGCGGGAGTTGCCTACGAGCAGTACTTC. This sequence encodes CASSSRLAGVAYEQYF.